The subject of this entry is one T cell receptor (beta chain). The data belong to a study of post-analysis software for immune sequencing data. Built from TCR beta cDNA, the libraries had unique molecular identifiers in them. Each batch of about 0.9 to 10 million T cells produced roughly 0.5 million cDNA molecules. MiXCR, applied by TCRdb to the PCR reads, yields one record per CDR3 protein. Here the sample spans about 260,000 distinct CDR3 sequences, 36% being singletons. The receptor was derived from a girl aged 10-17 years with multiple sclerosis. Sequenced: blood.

CDR3 sequence reads: CSARRGRQETQYF. CDR3 nucleotide sequence: TGCAGTGCTAGACGGGGGAGGCAAGAGACCCAGTACTTC. The chain links TRBV20-1 to TRBJ2-5, with TRBD2 as a possible D gene (6 bases). The CDR3 is made up of 13 amino acids. V lost 2 bases to trimming and J lost 2 bases, with 9 bases between them. CDR1 is DFQATT, CDR2 SNEGSKA, per germline (reference sequence).